A selection of T cell receptor beta chains follows, all from one sample in a study of cytomegalovirus exposure and HLA in healthy donors. Measured with immunoSEQ multiplex PCR; TCRdb has only the in-frame clones, and not every one. This table holds 150,000 to 200,000 clones, roughly 60% found once. Input material: PBMCs. The receptors originated from a man aged 40-50 years in good health and CMV-seronegative. Each CDR3 is given with its conserved first and last residue. A D gene is named only where the DNA matches it firmly. Where a row states a size, it is once, few, many or the class of an expanded clone; other rows omit it.

J	V	D	size	DNA	CDR3
TRBJ1-2	TRBV7-8	.	few	TGTGCCAGCAGCTTAGCCGGTCAGGGAGGCTACACCTTC	CASSLAGQGGYTF
TRBJ2-1	TRBV6-6	.	.	TGCGCCAGCAGGGCAGGCGCGACGAGCTCCTACAATGAGCAGTTCTTC	CASRAGATSSYNEQFF
TRBJ1-3	TRBV18	.	.	TGTGCCAGCTCACCGCCAGGGACTGGAAACACCATATATTTT	CASSPPGTGNTIYF
TRBJ2-4	TRBV19	.	few	TGTGCCAGTAGTATCGCCATTCCTTCGGAAAACATTCAGTACTTC	CASSIAIPSENIQYF
TRBJ2-3	TRBV30	TRBD2	.	TGTGCCTGGAGTGTATTTAGACTAGCGGGGCGCGCTAGCACAGATACGCAGTATTTT	CAWSVFRLAGRASTDTQYF
TRBJ1-6	TRBV7-2	.	few	TGTGCCAGCGCGTTGGCCCCATCCGGACAGTATAATTCACCCCTCCACTTT	CASALAPSGQYNSPLHF
TRBJ2-1	TRBV10-2	TRBD2	.	TGCGCCAGCAGTGAGGAGGAGGCGGGAGGGCCCAGAGGTGAGCAGTTCTTC	CASSEEEAGGPRGEQFF
TRBJ2-2	TRBV5-6	TRBD1	few	TGTGCCAGCAGCCCAGGGACAGGGGATACCGGGGAGCTGTTTTTT	CASSPGTGDTGELFF
TRBJ2-7	TRBV19	TRBD1	.	TGTGCCAGTAGTATGACTGCGGACAGGGTTAACTACGAGCAGTACTTC	CASSMTADRVNYEQYF
TRBJ2-1	TRBV13	.	.	TGTGCCAGCAGCCCCAGAGCGTCGAGCTCCTACAATGAGCAGTTCTTC	CASSPRASSSYNEQFF
TRBJ1-5	TRBV7-9	.	.	TGTGCCAGCAGCCCCAAGAGTCTAGGATCCGACAATCAGCCCCAGCATTTT	CASSPKSLGSDNQPQHF
TRBJ2-5	TRBV4-2	.	.	TGTGCCAGCAGCCTACTAGTTTCTAAAGAGACCCAGTACTTC	CASSLLVSKETQYF
TRBJ1-5	TRBV11-2	TRBD1	.	TGTGCCAGCAGCGAGGACAGGGGGCACCAGCCCCAGCATTTT	CASSEDRGHQPQHF
TRBJ2-1	TRBV5-6	TRBD2	.	TGTGCCAGCAGCTTGGGATCGGGGGGGTCGTTTGACAATGAGCAGTTCTTC	CASSLGSGGSFDNEQFF
TRBJ2-1	TRBV7-7	TRBD2	.	TGTGCTAGCAGCAGCCGACTAGCGGGTACCAACAATGAGCAGTTCTTC	CASSSRLAGTNNEQFF
TRBJ1-1	TRBV14	TRBD1	.	TGTGCCAGCAGCCAAGGGCCGACAGGGGAAGGCACTGAAGCTTTCTTT	CASSQGPTGEGTEAFF
TRBJ1-4	TRBV6-5	.	.	TGTGCCATTTCTCGGCAGGCTTTTAATGAAAAACTGTTTTTT	CAISRQAFNEKLFF
TRBJ1-3	TRBV19	TRBD1	.	TGTGCCAGTAGTTCGGACAGGGCGGGAGGAAACACCATATATTTT	CASSSDRAGGNTIYF
TRBJ2-7	TRBV5-6	TRBD1	.	TGTGCCAGCAGCTACGGGACAGGTTCCTACGAGCAGTACTTC	CASSYGTGSYEQYF
TRBJ2-1	TRBV6-4	.	.	TGTGCCAGCAGTGAAACGACAGGTTCGAACAATGAGCAGTTCTTC	CASSETTGSNNEQFF
TRBJ2-7	TRBV19	.	.	TGTGCCAGTAGTATCGGGAGCTTGGGGGTCTACGAGCAGTACTTC	CASSIGSLGVYEQYF
TRBJ2-2	TRBV5-5	.	once	TGTGCCAGCAGCTTGGTTTACACCTTCACCGGGGAGCTGTTTTTT	CASSLVYTFTGELFF
TRBJ2-7	TRBV13	TRBD2	few	TGTGCCAGCAGCTCACTCCGGACTAGCGGGGGGGCCGTCTACGAGCAGTACTTC	CASSSLRTSGGAVYEQYF
TRBJ1-6	TRBV10-3	.	.	TGTGCCATCAGTGAGTCGAGGGAGAATTCACCCCTCCACTTT	CAISESRENSPLHF
TRBJ2-1	TRBV7-9	TRBD2	.	TGTGCCAGCAGCGCGAGCGGGACTAGTAATGAGCAGTTCTTC	CASSASGTSNEQFF
TRBJ2-3	TRBV5-1	.	.	TGCGCCAGCAGCTCCGGGAAGGGAGGTTTGACAGATACGCAGTATTTT	CASSSGKGGLTDTQYF
TRBJ1-1	TRBV6-1	.	.	TGTGCCAGCAGTGTCGACAGATTGAACACTGAAGCTTTCTTT	CASSVDRLNTEAFF
TRBJ1-1	TRBV4-3	TRBD1	.	TGCGCCAGCAGCCAAGATAGGGGACAGATGAACACTGAAGCTTTCTTT	CASSQDRGQMNTEAFF
TRBJ2-1	TRBV7-9	.	.	TGTGCCAGCAGCTCTCGGGCCCTTGGGGCCAATGAGCAGTTCTTC	CASSSRALGANEQFF
TRBJ1-1	TRBV4-1	TRBD1	.	TGCGCCAGCAGCCAAGGAGACAGGGTGGTGGCTGAAGCTTTCTTT	CASSQGDRVVAEAFF
TRBJ1-6	TRBV7-2	TRBD1	.	TGTGCCAGCAGCTTTTTGGACAGGATCAATTCACCCCTCCACTTT	CASSFLDRINSPLHF
TRBJ2-3	TRBV10-3	.	.	TGTGCCATCAGCCGGGACAACACAGATACGCAGTATTTT	CAISRDNTDTQYF
TRBJ2-7	TRBV7-2	.	.	TGTGCCAGCAGCTTTGAGGGGGGGAGCTCCTACGAGCAGTACTTC	CASSFEGGSSYEQYF
TRBJ2-7	TRBV25-1	.	.	TGTGCCAGCAGTGCGGACTCGTACGAGCAGTACTTC	CASSADSYEQYF
TRBJ1-5	TRBV7-9	TRBD1	.	TGTTCCAGCAACGACGACAGGGTCGGCCAGCCCCAGCATTTT	CSSNDDRVGQPQHF
TRBJ1-4	TRBV5-4	TRBD1	.	TGTGCCAGCAGTACGGACAGGGGGCAAGAAAAACTGTTTTTT	CASSTDRGQEKLFF
TRBJ1-1	TRBV5-5	.	.	TGTGCCAGCAGCCCCCGGACTATGAACACTGAAGCTTTCTTT	CASSPRTMNTEAFF
TRBJ2-7	TRBV6-1	TRBD1	once	TGTGCCAGCAGTGAAAAACAGGGGGGAATTTACGAGCAGTACTTC	CASSEKQGGIYEQYF
TRBJ2-3	TRBV4-1	.	few	TGCGCCAGCACCCACATTGGGCGCTCCGGGGGGCCAGATACGCAGTATTTT	CASTHIGRSGGPDTQYF
TRBJ1-2	TRBV27	TRBD1	.	TGTGCCAGCAGTCGAGGGGGCCTTCCATATGGCTACACCTTC	CASSRGGLPYGYTF
TRBJ2-7	TRBV4-2	.	.	TGTGCCAGCAGCCAAGATCTCGGAGAAAACGAGCAGTACTTC	CASSQDLGENEQYF
TRBJ2-7	TRBV30	.	few	TGTGCCTGGAGTGTACCTCGGACAATGGTAAGCTACGAGCAGTACTTC	CAWSVPRTMVSYEQYF
TRBJ1-5	TRBV5-1	TRBD1	.	TGCGCCAGCAGCTCAACAGGGGGCAATCAGCCCCAGCATTTT	CASSSTGGNQPQHF
TRBJ2-5	TRBV4-2	TRBD2	few	TGTGCCAGCAGCCAGGGGGGGGGCCAAGAGACCCAGTACTTC	CASSQGGGQETQYF
TRBJ2-2	TRBV5-1	.	.	TGCGCCAGCAGCTTCCAGGGAGGAGAAACCGGGGAGCTGTTTTTT	CASSFQGGETGELFF
TRBJ2-5	TRBV13	.	.	TGTGCCAGCAGCCTGCATGCGGACTACCAAGAGACCCAGTACTTC	CASSLHADYQETQYF
TRBJ2-5	TRBV9	.	once	TGTGCCAGCAGCGTAGCTCTGGAGACCCAGTACTTC	CASSVALETQYF
TRBJ1-1	TRBV10-3	TRBD1	.	TGTGCCATCAGTGAGTCCGACAGGGGGTTTGGAGCTTTCTTT	CAISESDRGFGAFF
TRBJ1-2	TRBV9	.	.	TGTGCCAGCAGCGTAGGAGGGGGGGTCTATGGCTACACCTTC	CASSVGGGVYGYTF
TRBJ2-1	TRBV4-2	.	.	TGTGCCAGCAGCCAAGATTGGGGCCGACAACGCAATGAGCAGTTCTTC	CASSQDWGRQRNEQFF
TRBJ1-1	TRBV6-6	.	.	TGTGCCAGCAGTTATATGACAGTTCTGAACACTGAAGCTTTCTTT	CASSYMTVLNTEAFF
TRBJ2-7	TRBV5-4	.	.	TGTGCCAGCAGCCTCTACAGGACTACCTCGAGTGAGCAGTACTTC	CASSLYRTTSSEQYF
TRBJ2-1	TRBV18	TRBD2	.	TGTGCCAGCTCACCAGGGATTTTAGCGGGGCATGAGCAGTTCTTC	CASSPGILAGHEQFF
TRBJ1-1	TRBV4-2	TRBD1	.	TGTGCCAGCAGCCCGAATGCCGGGACAGGGGGAAGGACTGAAGCTTTCTTT	CASSPNAGTGGRTEAFF
TRBJ1-5	TRBV7-2	TRBD1	.	TGTGCCAGCAGCTTAAGGGGGCAGGGCACGAATCAGCCCCAGCATTTT	CASSLRGQGTNQPQHF
TRBJ1-4	TRBV11-2	.	.	TGTGCCAGCAGCTTAGGGGACATGGGTTTTCCCGAGAATGAAAAACTGTTTTTT	CASSLGDMGFPENEKLFF
TRBJ2-5	TRBV7-2	.	few	TGTGCCAGCAGCCCGACGGCAGGGTTAGGAGAGACCCAGTACTTC	CASSPTAGLGETQYF
TRBJ2-3	TRBV25-1	.	few	TGTGCCAGCAGTGGGGCAGGCACAGATACGCAGTATTTT	CASSGAGTDTQYF
TRBJ2-5	TRBV11-2	.	.	TGTGCCAGCAGCTTAGATCTTCGGGGGGAGACCCAGTACTTC	CASSLDLRGETQYF